A single sample is the source of the 6 T cell receptor beta chains below, sequenced in a study of vaccination effects on CD4 cells after COVID-19. Using immunoSEQ multiplex PCR, the repertoire was profiled, and TCRdb retains in-frame clones only, with some absent. The table lists about 68,000 clones, about 80% of them singletons. Their antigens are not known. Expansion with viral peptide pools was applied to antigen-specific CD4+ T cells by the ViraFEST assay prior to sequencing. At the end of 9 to 11 days of culture, CD4+ T cells were isolated. The healthy vaccine recipients, who had no prior SARS-CoV-2 infection, showed negative nucleocapsid antibodies. The source was CD4+ T cells from PBMCs cultured with SARS-CoV-2 spike peptides, collected before COVID-19 vaccination. These receptors were collected from a human donor who received a COVID-19 vaccine.

The V gene is TRBV6-6, the J gene TRBJ1-1; D call uncertain. The CDR3 extends over 14 amino acids. Trimming left V 0 bases short and J 4 bases short, with 9 bases between. Germline CDR1 MNHNY, CDR2 SVGAGI (reference sequence). CDR3 amino acids: CASSYSRVSTEAFF. Written as DNA, the CDR3 is TGTGCCAGCAGTTACTCAAGGGTATCCACTGAAGCTTTCTTT.

The CDR3 protein is CASSPPRTSAEQYV. The CDR3 DNA follows: TGTGCCAGCAGTCCGCCCAGGACTAGCGCTGAGCAGTACGTC. The gene calls are TRBV6-2 or TRBV6-3 and TRBJ2-7; TRBD2 aligns across 9 bases. The germline CDR1 and CDR2 sequences are MNHEY and SVGEGT. V lost 5 bases to trimming and J lost 7 bases; unmatched junction nucleotides: 9. This CDR3 is 14 amino acids long.

The rearrangement uses TRBV5-1 and TRBJ1-5; tentatively, D is TRBD1 (6 bases). The V end was cut by 4 bases, the J end by 1 base, with 9 bases between. Germline lookup yields CDR1 SGHRS and CDR2 YFSETQ. The CDR3 is made up of 14 amino acids. Written as DNA, the CDR3 is TGCGCCAGCAGCCCTACAGGGAGCAATCAGCCCCAGCATTTT. Amino acids: CASSPTGSNQPQHF.

CDR3: CASRKQGGVSSGNTIYF. CDR3 DNA sequence: TGTGCCAGTAGAAAACAGGGAGGAGTGTCTTCTGGAAACACCATATATTTT. This chain connects TRBV19 to TRBJ1-3; D is perhaps TRBD1 (6 bases). Looked up from germline, CDR1 is LNHDA and CDR2 is SQIVND (reference sequence). The CDR3 spans 17 residues. With 6 bases removed from V and 1 base from J, the gap between germline ends came to 19 bases.

This clone was detected only a few times. J is TRBJ1-2 and V is TRBV7-9; D is perhaps TRBD1 (5 bases). Germline assignment: CDR1 SEHNR and CDR2 FQNEAQ (reference sequence). Deletions cut 1 base from V and 8 bases from J, with 11 bases between. This CDR3 has 13 residues. CDR3 DNA: TGTGCCAGCAGCTTAGTTCGTCAGGGAGGCTACACCTTC. Translation gives CASSLVRQGGYTF.

The CDR3 region is CASSLVGTNKETQYF. The CDR3 nucleotides are TGCGCCAGCAGCTTGGTTGGGACTAATAAAGAGACCCAGTACTTC. The chain has TRBV5-1 and TRBJ2-5; 7 bases fit TRBD2. The CDR3 has 15 residues. The J segment lost 3 bases and the V segment lost 0 bases, leaving 5 bases of the junction unmatched. Germline CDR1 reads SGHRS; CDR2 reads YFSETQ.